A single sample is the source of the 6 T cell receptor beta chains below, sequenced in a study of blood T cell repertoires in COVID-19. Libraries were prepared by immunoSEQ multiplex PCR; TCRdb keeps only in-frame clonotypes and omits some of them. Altogether approximately 180,000 clones are present, 80% to 90% being singletons, with the ten largest covering 3% to 4%. Sequencing used peripheral blood. The receptors stem from a man aged 55 to 70 with acute or convalescent COVID-19.

This chain uses TRBV19 with TRBJ1-1; maybe TRBD1 (5 bases). Germline V gene data show CDR1 as LNHDA and CDR2 as SQIVND (reference sequence). This CDR3 region has 15 residues. Trimming removed 6 bases at V and 2 bases at J, with 16 bases between. The CDR3 region is CASRLQGQPNTEAFF. In DNA, the CDR3 is TGTGCCAGTAGGTTGCAGGGCCAGCCCAACACTGAAGCTTTCTTT.

V gene TRBV4-1 combines with J gene TRBJ1-5, with D unclear. From germline, CDR1 is MGHRA and CDR2 YSYEKL. The ends were cut back, 0 bases at V and 4 bases at J, with 7 bases in the middle. This CDR3 is built from 14 residues. CDR3 nucleotide sequence: TGCGCCAGCAGCCAAGAAGTCAGGAATCAGCCCCAGCATTTT. As protein: CASSQEVRNQPQHF.

The rearrangement uses TRBV18 and TRBJ1-2, with 8 bases fitting TRBD1. The germline V gene encodes CDR1 KGHSH and CDR2 LQKENI. The CDR3 length is 12 residues. Germline trimming cut 5 bases from V and 8 bases from J; bases unmatched to any gene: 4. CDR3 in DNA: TGTGCCAGCTCAGGGACAGGCGGAGGCTACACCTTC. This encodes CASSGTGGGYTF.

The rearrangement links TRBV5-1 to TRBJ1-6; perhaps TRBD1 as D (5 bases). Germline V gives CDR1 SGHRS, CDR2 YFSETQ. CDR3 size: 15 residues. Trimming removed 3 bases from V and 10 bases from J, with 17 bases in between. Here the CDR3 DNA reads TGCGCCAGCAGCTCCCTCCCAGGGTTCGACTCACCCCTCCACTTT. It codes for CASSSLPGFDSPLHF. The variable domain in full, with the rest retrieved from reference TRBV5-1 and TRBJ1-6, is KAGVTQTPRYLIKTRGQQVTLSCSPISGHRSVSWYQQTPGQGLQFLFEYFSETQRNKGNFPGRFSGRQFSNSRSEMNVSTLELGDSALYLCASSSLPGFDSPLHFGNGTRLTVT.

The chain uses TRBV3-1 (or the pseudogene TRBV3-2) and TRBJ2-3, with D possibly being TRBD2 (6 bases). Germline V gives CDR1 LGHDT, CDR2 YNNKEL (reference sequence). The V and J ends lost 1 base and 0 bases respectively, with 8 bases between them. The CDR3 loop spans 15 amino acids. DNA of the CDR3: TGTGCCAGCAGCCAAGGCGGGGCAAGCACAGATACGCAGTATTTT. This codes for CASSQGGASTDTQYF.

The chain uses TRBV4-2 and TRBJ1-1; weak D call: TRBD1 (5 bases). Germline-derived CDR1 and CDR2 are LGHNA and YNFKEQ. V was trimmed by 4 bases and J by 1 base, leaving 16 bases between them. The CDR3 is 16 residues long. The CDR3 loop reads CASSPRRGGGNTEAFF. CDR3 sequence (DNA): TGTGCCAGCAGCCCAAGGAGGGGCGGAGGGAACACTGAAGCTTTCTTT.